The TCR beta chain described here comes from a study of blood T cell repertoires in COVID-19. This clone was detected a few times. Assay used: immunoSEQ multiplex PCR; TCRdb lists only in-frame clones, some missing. The table shows 250,000 or so clones, with 80% to 95% occurring only once. Germline values: CDR1 LNHDA, CDR2 SQIVND (reference sequence). The CDR3 consists of 14 residues. Trimming removed 3 bases from V and 8 bases from J, with 14 bases in between. This sequence originates from a man between 25 and 39 years old with COVID-19, enrolled during active disease. The genes are TRBV19 and TRBJ2-1; weak D call: TRBD2 (7 bases). The sample was peripheral blood. For the CDR3, the DNA is TGTGCCAGTAGTATGCGCGGGGGCGGCGATGAGCAGTTCTTC. Translating gives CASSMRGGGDEQFF. Full variable domain (missing parts from reference TRBV19 and TRBJ2-1): DGGITQSPKYLFRKEGQNVTLSCEQNLNHDAMYWYRQDPGQGLRLIYYSQIVNDFQKGDIAEGYSVSREKKESFPLTVTSAQKNPTAFYLCASSMRGGGDEQFFGPGTRLTVL.